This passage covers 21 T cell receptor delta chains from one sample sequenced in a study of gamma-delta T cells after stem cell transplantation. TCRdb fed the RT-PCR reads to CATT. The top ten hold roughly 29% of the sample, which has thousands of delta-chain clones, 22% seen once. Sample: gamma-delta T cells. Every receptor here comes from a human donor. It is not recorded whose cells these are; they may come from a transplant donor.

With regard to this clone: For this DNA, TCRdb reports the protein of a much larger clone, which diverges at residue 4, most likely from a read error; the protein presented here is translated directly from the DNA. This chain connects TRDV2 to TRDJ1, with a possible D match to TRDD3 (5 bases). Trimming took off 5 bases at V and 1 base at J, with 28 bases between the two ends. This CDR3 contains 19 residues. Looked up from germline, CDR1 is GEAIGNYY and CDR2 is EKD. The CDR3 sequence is CACGSKDPGGAMATDKLIF. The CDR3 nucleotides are TGTGCCTGTGGCTCTAAGGATCCGGGGGGGGCAATGGCCACCGATAAACTCATCTTT.

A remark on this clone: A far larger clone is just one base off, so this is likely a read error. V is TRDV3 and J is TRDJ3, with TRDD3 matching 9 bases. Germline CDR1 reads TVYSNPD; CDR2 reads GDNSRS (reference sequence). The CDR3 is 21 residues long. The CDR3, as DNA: TGTGCCTTTAATGAATCTCCTCCCGGGGATACGCATGGCTGGGACACCCGACGGATGTTTTTC. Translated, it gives CAFNESPPGDTHGWDTRRMFF.

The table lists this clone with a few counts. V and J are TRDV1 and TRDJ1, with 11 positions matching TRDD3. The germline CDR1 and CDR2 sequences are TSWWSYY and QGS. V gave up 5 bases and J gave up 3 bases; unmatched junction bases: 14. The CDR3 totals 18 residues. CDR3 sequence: CALGNDWGIKGASDKLIF. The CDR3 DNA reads TGTGCTCTTGGGAACGACTGGGGGATAAAGGGGGCCTCCGATAAACTCATCTTT.

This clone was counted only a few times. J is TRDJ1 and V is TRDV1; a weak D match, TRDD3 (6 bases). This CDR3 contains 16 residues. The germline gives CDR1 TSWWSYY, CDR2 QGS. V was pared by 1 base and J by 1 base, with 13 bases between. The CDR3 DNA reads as TGTGCTCTTGGGGAACGGTTAGGGGGACCCACCGATAAACTCATCTTT. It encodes CALGERLGGPTDKLIF.

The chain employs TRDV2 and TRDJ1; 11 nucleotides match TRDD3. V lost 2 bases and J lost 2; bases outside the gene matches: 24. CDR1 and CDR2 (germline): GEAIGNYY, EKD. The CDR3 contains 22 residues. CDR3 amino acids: CACDIVGPTVLGDKNVTDKLIF. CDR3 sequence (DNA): TGTGCCTGTGACATTGTTGGTCCTACTGTACTGGGGGATAAAAACGTGACCGATAAACTCATCTTT.

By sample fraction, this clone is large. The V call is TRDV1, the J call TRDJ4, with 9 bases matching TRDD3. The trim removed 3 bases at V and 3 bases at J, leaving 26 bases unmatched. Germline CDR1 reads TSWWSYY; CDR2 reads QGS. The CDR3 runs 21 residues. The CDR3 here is CALGDESFLPIYWGTRGPLIF. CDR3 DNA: TGTGCTCTTGGGGACGAGTCATTCCTCCCCATTTACTGGGGGACCCGTGGACCCCTGATCTTT.

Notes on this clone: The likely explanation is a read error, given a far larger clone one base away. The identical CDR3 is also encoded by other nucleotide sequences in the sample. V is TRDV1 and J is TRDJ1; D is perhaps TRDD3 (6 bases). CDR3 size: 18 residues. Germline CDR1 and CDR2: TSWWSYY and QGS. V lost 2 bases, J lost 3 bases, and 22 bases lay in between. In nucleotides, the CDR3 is TGTGCTCTTGGGGAAACCCCCGTACTGGGAGATATGGCCGATAAACTCATCTTT. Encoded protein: CALGETPVLGDMADKLIF.

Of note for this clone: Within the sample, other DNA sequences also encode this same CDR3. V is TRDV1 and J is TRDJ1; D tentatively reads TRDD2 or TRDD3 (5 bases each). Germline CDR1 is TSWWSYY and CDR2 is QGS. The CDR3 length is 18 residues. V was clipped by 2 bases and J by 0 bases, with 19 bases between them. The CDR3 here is CALGENGVLRQYTDKLIF. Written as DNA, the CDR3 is TGTGCTCTTGGGGAAAATGGGGTCCTTCGGCAGTACACCGATAAACTCATCTTT.

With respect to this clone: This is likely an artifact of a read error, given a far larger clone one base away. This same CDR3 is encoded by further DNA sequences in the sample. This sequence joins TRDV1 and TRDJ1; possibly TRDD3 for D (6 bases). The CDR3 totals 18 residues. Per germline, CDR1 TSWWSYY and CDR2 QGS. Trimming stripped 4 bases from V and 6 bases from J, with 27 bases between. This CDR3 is CALGVPSVLGDTLHKLIF. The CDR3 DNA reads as TGTGCTCTTGGGGTTCCCTCGGTACTGGGAGATACATTACATAAACTCATCTTT.

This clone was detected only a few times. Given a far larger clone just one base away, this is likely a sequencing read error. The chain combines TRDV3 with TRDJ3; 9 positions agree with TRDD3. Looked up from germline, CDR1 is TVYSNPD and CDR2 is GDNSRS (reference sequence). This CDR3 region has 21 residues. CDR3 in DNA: TGTGCCTTTAATGAATCTCCTCCCGGGGATACGCATGGCTGGGGCACCCGACAGATGTTTTTC. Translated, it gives CAFNESPPGDTHGWGTRQMFF. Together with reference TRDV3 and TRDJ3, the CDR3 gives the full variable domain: CDKVTQSSPDQTVASGSEVVLLCTYDTVYSNPDLFWYRIRPDYSFQFVFYGDNSRSEGADFTQGRFSVKHILTQKAFHLVISPVRTEDSATYYCAFNESPPGDTHGWGTRQMFFGTGIKLFVEP.

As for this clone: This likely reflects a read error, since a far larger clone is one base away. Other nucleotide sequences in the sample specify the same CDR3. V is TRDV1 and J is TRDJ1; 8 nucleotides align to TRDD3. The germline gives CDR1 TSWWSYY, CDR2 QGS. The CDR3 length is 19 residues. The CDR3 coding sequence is TGCGCTCTTGGGGATCTCCCCCATACTGGGGGTTCGTACACCGATAAACTCATCTTT. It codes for CALGDLPHTGGSYTDKLIF.

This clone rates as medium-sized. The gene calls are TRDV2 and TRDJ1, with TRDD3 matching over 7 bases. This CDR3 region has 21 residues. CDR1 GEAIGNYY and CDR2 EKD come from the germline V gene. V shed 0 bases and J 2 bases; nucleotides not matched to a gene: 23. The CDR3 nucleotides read TGTGCCTGTGACACCGGTCGGAGGGGGCGGACTGCTGGGGGTTTTACCGATAAACTCATCTTT. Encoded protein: CACDTGRRGRTAGGFTDKLIF.

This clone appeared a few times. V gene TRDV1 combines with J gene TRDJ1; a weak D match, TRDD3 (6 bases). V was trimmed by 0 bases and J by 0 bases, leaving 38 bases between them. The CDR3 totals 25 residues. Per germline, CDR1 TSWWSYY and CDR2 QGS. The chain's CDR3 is CALGELVSNQGVPRGWGTYTDKLIF. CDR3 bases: TGTGCTCTTGGGGAACTAGTGAGTAATCAGGGGGTACCGAGGGGCTGGGGAACGTACACCGATAAACTCATCTTT.

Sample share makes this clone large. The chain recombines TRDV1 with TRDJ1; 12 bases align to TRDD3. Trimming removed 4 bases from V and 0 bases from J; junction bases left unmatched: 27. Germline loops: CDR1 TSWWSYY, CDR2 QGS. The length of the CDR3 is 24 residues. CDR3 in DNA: TGTGCTCTTGGGGCCCCGGACTCCTACTTCCTGATACTGGGGGATACCCTGTACACCGATAAACTCATCTTT. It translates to CALGAPDSYFLILGDTLYTDKLIF.

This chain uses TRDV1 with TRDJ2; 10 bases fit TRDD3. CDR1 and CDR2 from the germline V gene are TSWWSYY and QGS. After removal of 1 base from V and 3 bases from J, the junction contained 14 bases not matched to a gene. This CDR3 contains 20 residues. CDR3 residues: CALGERRRTGGFDMTAQLFF. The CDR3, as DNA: TGTGCTCTTGGGGAACGGAGGCGTACTGGGGGATTCGACATGACAGCACAACTCTTCTTT.

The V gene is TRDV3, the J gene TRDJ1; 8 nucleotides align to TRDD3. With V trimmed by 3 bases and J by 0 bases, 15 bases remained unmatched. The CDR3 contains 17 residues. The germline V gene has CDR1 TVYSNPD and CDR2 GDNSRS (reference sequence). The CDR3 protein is CAFFLGEWGMYTDKLIF. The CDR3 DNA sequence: TGTGCCTTCTTCCTCGGGGAGTGGGGGATGTACACCGATAAACTCATCTTT.

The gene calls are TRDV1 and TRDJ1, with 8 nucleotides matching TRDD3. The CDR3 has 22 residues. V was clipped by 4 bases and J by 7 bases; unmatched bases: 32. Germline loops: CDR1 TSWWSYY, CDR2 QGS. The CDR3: CALGGVPSSHPSREGYALKLIF. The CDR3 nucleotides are TGTGCTCTTGGGGGCGTTCCTTCATCGCACCCCTCCCGTGAGGGATACGCTCTTAAACTCATCTTT.

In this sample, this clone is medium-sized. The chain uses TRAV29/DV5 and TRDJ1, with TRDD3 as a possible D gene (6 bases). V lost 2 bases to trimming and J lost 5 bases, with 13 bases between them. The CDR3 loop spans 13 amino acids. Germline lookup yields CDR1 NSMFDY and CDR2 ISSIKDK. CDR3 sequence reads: CAAREVLGDKLIF. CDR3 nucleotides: TGTGCAGCAAGGGAAGTACTGGGAGATAAACTCATCTTT.

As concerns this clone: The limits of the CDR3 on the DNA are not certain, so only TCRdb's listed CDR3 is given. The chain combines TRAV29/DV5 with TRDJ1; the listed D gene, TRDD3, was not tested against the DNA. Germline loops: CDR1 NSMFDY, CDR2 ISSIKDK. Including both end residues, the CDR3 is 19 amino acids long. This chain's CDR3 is CSVLLCSNFRGGTTDKLIF.

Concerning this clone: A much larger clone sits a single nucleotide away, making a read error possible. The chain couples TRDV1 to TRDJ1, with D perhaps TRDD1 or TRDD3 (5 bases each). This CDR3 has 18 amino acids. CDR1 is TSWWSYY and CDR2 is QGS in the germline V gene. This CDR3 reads CALGELGEIGIGADNLIF. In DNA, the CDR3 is TGTGCTCTTGGGGAACTAGGAGAAATTGGGATTGGGGCCGATAACCTCATCTTT.

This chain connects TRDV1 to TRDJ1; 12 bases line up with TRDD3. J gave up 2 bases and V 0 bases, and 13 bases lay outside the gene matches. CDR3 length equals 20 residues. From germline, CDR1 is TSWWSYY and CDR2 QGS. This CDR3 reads CALGELAPTGGYSLTDKLIF. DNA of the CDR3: TGTGCTCTTGGGGAACTGGCCCCTACTGGGGGATACTCCCTTACCGATAAACTCATCTTT.